This T cell receptor beta chain comes out of a study of response to subunit inactivated influenza vaccine. Study-wide results and limits: There was a suggestion from the authors that each seasonal influenza vaccination recruits few new T cells.

In TCRdb, the RT-PCR reads were re-called with MiXCR into one record per CDR3 protein. In the table there are about 520,000 distinct CDR3 sequences, approximately 7.8% of which are singletons. This clonotype occurred a few times. Antigen specificity is unknown. V gave up 0 bases and J gave up 4 bases, with 9 bases separating them. CDR1 is SGHRS and CDR2 is YFSETQ in the germline V gene. CDR3 length equals 14 residues. The input for sequencing was PBMCs from blood, taken around 25 months after vaccination. The TCR originated in a man between 45 and 75 years old who received an inactivated influenza vaccine. V usage is TRBV5-1 and J usage is TRBJ2-3; no clear D gene. CDR3 in amino acids: CASSLGAGPDTQYF. In DNA, the CDR3 is TGCGCCAGCAGCTTGGGGGCAGGACCAGATACGCAGTATTTT.